The 8 T cell receptor beta chains given below trace back to one sample, sequenced in a study of T cell changes during pregnancy in multiple sclerosis. Clones were read by immunoSEQ multiplex PCR, and TCRdb kept only the in-frame ones, dropping some. The sample includes around 56,000 clones, 80% to 90% seen only once; the top ten take approximately 0.4%. The sequenced sample was CD4+ T cells from peripheral blood mononuclear cells, obtained in the third trimester of pregnancy. These receptors came from a female donor with multiple sclerosis, enrolled in a pregnancy study.

V is TRBV5-1 and J is TRBJ2-3; TRBD2 aligns across 8 bases. Losses at the gene ends were 4 bases for V and 4 bases for J; bases not matched to a gene: 11. Germline V gives CDR1 SGHRS, CDR2 YFSETQ. The CDR3 loop spans 16 amino acids. The CDR3 DNA follows: TGCGCCAGCAGCCTCGTTTCGGGGGGGGCCCCAGATACGCAGTATTTT. It codes for CASSLVSGGAPDTQYF.

The sample holds one count of this clone. The gene calls are TRBV7-8 and TRBJ2-5, with 15 bases aligning to TRBD2. Trimming removed 5 bases from V and 5 bases from J; junction bases left unmatched: 6. The CDR3 is made up of 16 amino acids. CDR1 is SGHVS and CDR2 is FQNEAQ in the germline V gene. CDR3 sequence: CASSRGTSGRMETQYF. Here the CDR3 DNA reads TGTGCCAGCAGCCGAGGGACTAGCGGGAGGATGGAGACCCAGTACTTC. Filled out from reference TRBV7-8 and TRBJ2-5, the complete variable domain reads GAGVSQSPRYKVAKRGQDVALRCDPISGHVSLFWYQQALGQGPEFLTYFQNEAQLDKSGLPSDRFFAERPEGSVSTLKIQRTQQEDSAVYLCASSRGTSGRMETQYFGPGTRLLVL.

This clone has a single count. V gene TRBV19 combines with J gene TRBJ2-1; 11 bases line up with TRBD2. This CDR3 is 15 amino acids long. Germline lookup yields CDR1 LNHDA and CDR2 SQIVND (reference sequence). V lost 3 bases to trimming and J lost 7 bases; unmatched junction nucleotides: 5. The CDR3 here is CASSMTSGDLNEQFF. The CDR3 DNA follows: TGTGCCAGTAGTATGACTAGCGGGGACCTAAATGAGCAGTTCTTC.

The chain couples TRBV18 to TRBJ2-1, with D possibly being TRBD2 (6 bases). This CDR3 is 16 amino acids long. Germline V CDR1 and CDR2: KGHSH, LQKENI. V was pared by 3 bases and J by 4 bases, with 16 bases between. The CDR3 here is CASSPQRADSYNEQFF. The CDR3 DNA is TGTGCCAGCTCACCCCAGCGGGCCGACTCATACAATGAGCAGTTCTTC.

The V and J genes are TRBV27 and TRBJ2-2; tentatively, D is TRBD2 (7 bases). The CDR3 consists of 15 residues. The V end lost 6 bases, the J end lost 5 bases, and 16 bases lay between the germline ends. Per the germline V gene, CDR1 is MNHEY and CDR2 is SMNVEV (reference sequence). CDR3 in amino acids: CASSRLGGATGELFF. In DNA, the CDR3 is TGTGCCAGCAGCAGACTGGGGGGGGCGACCGGGGAGCTGTTTTTT.

V and J are TRBV7-2 and TRBJ2-5, with D possibly TRBD2 on 6 matching bases. Germline CDR1 is SGHTA and CDR2 is FQGNSA. V was pared by 3 bases and J by 4 bases, with 12 bases between. The CDR3 runs 14 residues. This CDR3 is CASSFGGAGETQYF. The CDR3 DNA follows: TGTGCCAGCAGCTTTGGAGGGGCGGGAGAGACCCAGTACTTC.

The J gene is TRBJ2-1, the V gene TRBV10-1; D is possibly TRBD1 (6 bases). The CDR3 has 14 amino acids. From germline, CDR1 is WNHNN and CDR2 SYGVQD (reference sequence). V lost 4 bases, J lost 5 bases, and 12 bases lay in between. Here the CDR3 reads CASSVAGVDNEQFF. The CDR3 coding sequence is TGCGCCAGCAGTGTGGCAGGGGTAGACAATGAGCAGTTCTTC.

The CDR3, as DNA: TGTGCCAGCAGCGCACATAGCGGGAGGGGCGATGAGCAGTTCTTC. Its translation: CASSAHSGRGDEQFF. The chain uses TRBV9 and TRBJ2-1; TRBD2 aligns across 11 bases. The CDR3 has 15 amino acids. Germline V gives CDR1 SGDLS, CDR2 YYNGEE. J lost 8 bases, V lost 3 bases, and 7 bases had no gene match.